A selection of T cell receptor beta chains follows, all from one sample in a study of cytomegalovirus exposure and HLA in healthy donors. The method was immunoSEQ multiplex PCR; TCRdb's version includes in-frame clones alone and lacks a portion of them. The sample yields approximately 150,000 clones, 80% to 85% seen once. Source material: PBMCs. These receptors were obtained from a human donor in good health. Both conserved end residues are part of each CDR3. D genes are given only for firm matches. Only part of the rows carry a size: once, few, many, or a class if the clone is expanded.

cdr3_aa j_call d_call v_call clone_size
CAISGTDKEKLFF TRBJ1-4 . TRBV10-3 .
CASSLIQGVFGTDTQYF TRBJ2-3 . TRBV7-9 .
CASSLSGSGTGRRQYF TRBJ2-7 TRBD1 TRBV5-6 .
CASSRGTGNNEQFF TRBJ2-1 . TRBV6-4 .
CASSLRLAGGTREQYF TRBJ2-7 TRBD2 TRBV5-4 .
CASSPKGGVNTGELFF TRBJ2-2 . TRBV9 .
CASSVTQTGDSANTIYF TRBJ1-3 TRBD1 TRBV7-6 .
CAISEAQGAGYTF TRBJ1-2 . TRBV10-3 .
CASSPSVGGMGDTIYF TRBJ1-3 TRBD1 TRBV6-6 once
CASSGGNEQFF TRBJ2-1 . TRBV2 .
CASSAERTHHYNEQFF TRBJ2-1 . TRBV25-1 once
CASSESGVAGVSDTDTQYF TRBJ2-3 TRBD2 TRBV10-2 .
CASREGQGNYGYTF TRBJ1-2 TRBD1 TRBV6-1 .
CASSVGRVDEQYF TRBJ2-7 . TRBV9 .
CASRTSGGNNEQFF TRBJ2-1 TRBD2 TRBV5-4 .
CASSLGGQGTRELFF TRBJ2-2 TRBD1 TRBV5-4 .
CASSLAGRGSRAFF TRBJ1-1 . TRBV5-1 .
CASSPFTRDNEQFF TRBJ2-1 . TRBV27 .
CASSLRPGDGYTF TRBJ1-2 . TRBV5-8 .
CSATTNYGYTF TRBJ1-2 . TRBV29-1 .
CASSLRGGFDSPLHF TRBJ1-6 . TRBV5-1 .
CASSSLDRVAGYTF TRBJ1-2 TRBD1 TRBV7-2 few
CASSLDRGTAGAAADTQYF TRBJ2-3 TRBD1 TRBV13 .
CASSLSSYEQYF TRBJ2-7 . TRBV7-8 .
CASSSTGNIQYF TRBJ2-4 TRBD1 TRBV7-2 .
CASSSWREVEETQYF TRBJ2-5 . TRBV5-4 .
CAGGAVGSGYTF TRBJ1-2 . TRBV2 few